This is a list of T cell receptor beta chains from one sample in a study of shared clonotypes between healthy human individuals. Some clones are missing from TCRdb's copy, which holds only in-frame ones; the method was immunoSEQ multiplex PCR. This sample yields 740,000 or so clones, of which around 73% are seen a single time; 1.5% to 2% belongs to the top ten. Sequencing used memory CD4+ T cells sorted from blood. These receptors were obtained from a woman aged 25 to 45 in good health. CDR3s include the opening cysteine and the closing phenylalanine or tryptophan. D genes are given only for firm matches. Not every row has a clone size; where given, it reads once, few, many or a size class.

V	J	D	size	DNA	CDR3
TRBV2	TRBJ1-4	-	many	TGTGCCAGCAGTGAGACGCAGGGCCAACTGTTTTTT	CASSETQGQLFF
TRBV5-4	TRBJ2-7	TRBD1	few	TGTGCCAGCAGCGAATCCGGGACAGGACCCTACGAGCAGTACTTC	CASSESGTGPYEQYF
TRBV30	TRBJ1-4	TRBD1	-	TGTGCCTGGACCCAACACGCCGGGACAGAAAATGAAAAACTGTTTTTT	CAWTQHAGTENEKLFF
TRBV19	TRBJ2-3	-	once	TGTGCCAGTAGTATAGATCGCGCAGGGAGCACAGATACGCAGTATTTT	CASSIDRAGSTDTQYF
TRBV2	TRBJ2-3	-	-	TGTGCCAGCAGTGAAGTCGGGCAGAACACAGATACGCAGTATTTT	CASSEVGQNTDTQYF
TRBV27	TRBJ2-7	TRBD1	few	TGTGCCAGCAGTTCGCTGGACAGGCCTGGCGAGCAGTACTTC	CASSSLDRPGEQYF
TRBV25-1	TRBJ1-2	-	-	TGTGCCAGCAGTGAATACGGAGACTATGGCTACACCTTC	CASSEYGDYGYTF
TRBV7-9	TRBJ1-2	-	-	TGTGCCAGCAGCACAAGACTTTCGACGCTGAACTATGGCTACACCTTC	CASSTRLSTLNYGYTF
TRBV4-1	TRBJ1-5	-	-	TGCGCCAGCAGCCTTGGCGCTGATCAGCCCCAGCATTTT	CASSLGADQPQHF
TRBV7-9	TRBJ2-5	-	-	TGTGCCAGCACCCGAACTACGGGGATTAGGGGTCAAGAGACCCAGTACTTC	CASTRTTGIRGQETQYF
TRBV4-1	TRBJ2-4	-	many	TGCGCCAGCAGCCAAGAAATCCTAGCCAAAAACATTCAGTACTTC	CASSQEILAKNIQYF
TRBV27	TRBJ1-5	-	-	TGTGCCAGCAGTACCTCTGGGGGCAATCAGCCCCAGCATTTT	CASSTSGGNQPQHF
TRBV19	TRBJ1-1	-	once	TGTGCCAGTAGTATATCCGCGGGGGACACTGAAGCTTTCTTT	CASSISAGDTEAFF
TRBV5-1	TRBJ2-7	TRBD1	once	TGCGCCAGCAGCCAGATACAGGGGGCGCAGTACGAGCAGTACTTC	CASSQIQGAQYEQYF
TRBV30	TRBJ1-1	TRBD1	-	TGTGCCTGGAGTAGGAATACAGGGGCTGCAGCTTTCTTT	CAWSRNTGAAAFF
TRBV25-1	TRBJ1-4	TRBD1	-	TGTGCCAGCAAAAATCCCGGGACAGGGGATGAAAAACTGTTTTTT	CASKNPGTGDEKLFF
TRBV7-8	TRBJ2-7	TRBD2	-	TGTGCCAGCAGCTTGCTAGCCGGGAGGGTATACGAGCAGTACTTC	CASSLLAGRVYEQYF
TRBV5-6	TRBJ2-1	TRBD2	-	TGTGCCAGCAGCAGAGTCGGGACTAGCGTCTTAAATGAGCAGTTCTTC	CASSRVGTSVLNEQFF
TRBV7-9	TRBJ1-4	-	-	TGTGCCAGCAGCTTATGGGACGGTAGGGAAAAACTGTTTTTT	CASSLWDGREKLFF
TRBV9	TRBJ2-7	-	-	TGTGCCAGCAGCCGCCAAAACTACGAGCAGTACTTC	CASSRQNYEQYF
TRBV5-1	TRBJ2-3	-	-	TGCGCCAGCAGCTTGGGCCAGGGAGATACGCAGTATTTT	CASSLGQGDTQYF
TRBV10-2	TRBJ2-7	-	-	TGCGCCAGCAGTGTCGGCAGCTACGAGCAGTACTTC	CASSVGSYEQYF
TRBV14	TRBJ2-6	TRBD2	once	TGTGCCAGCAGCCAAGACCCCGGGGGGGGGCCAGGGGCCAACGTCCTGACTTTC	CASSQDPGGGPGANVLTF
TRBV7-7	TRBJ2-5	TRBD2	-	TGTGCCAGCAGCAAGGGACTAGCGGCTCAAGAGACCCAGTACTTC	CASSKGLAAQETQYF
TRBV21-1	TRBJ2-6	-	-	TGTGCCAGCAGCAATTTGTTGAAGGGACATACCCTACCCAGCTCTGGGGCCAACGTCCTGACTTTC	CASSNLLKGHTLPSSGANVLTF
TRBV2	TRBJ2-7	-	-	TGTGCCAGCAGTGAACAACTCATTCCTAGCTACGAGCAGTACTTC	CASSEQLIPSYEQYF
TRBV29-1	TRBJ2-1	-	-	TGCAGCGTTGAGGAAGGCAGGCTTGAGCAGTTCTTC	CSVEEGRLEQFF
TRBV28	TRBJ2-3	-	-	TGTGCCCACACGGGATCGGGGACAGATACGCAGTATTTT	CAHTGSGTDTQYF
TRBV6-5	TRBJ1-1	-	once	TGTGCCAGCTACCCAAGCAGCGGCACTGAAGCTTTCTTT	CASYPSSGTEAFF
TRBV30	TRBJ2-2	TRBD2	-	TGTGCCTGGATGGGAGGGGACGCGAACACCGGGGAGCTGTTTTTT	CAWMGGDANTGELFF
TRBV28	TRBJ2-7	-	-	TGTGCCAGCAGTTTATCAGGGGCCGTAACCTACGAGCAGTACTTC	CASSLSGAVTYEQYF
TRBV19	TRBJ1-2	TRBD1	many	TGTGCCAGTAGTACCGGGACAGGGGGCAACTATGGCTACACCTTC	CASSTGTGGNYGYTF
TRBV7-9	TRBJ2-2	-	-	TGTGCCAGCAGCTTGGTCGGGGCTGGGACCGGGGAGCTGTTTTTT	CASSLVGAGTGELFF
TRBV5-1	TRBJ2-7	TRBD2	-	TGCGCCAGCAGCTTGGCCGTACTAGCGGACTACGAGCAGTACTTC	CASSLAVLADYEQYF
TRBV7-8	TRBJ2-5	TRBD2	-	TGTGCCAGCAGCTTAGACGGACTAGCTTTAGCGACCCAGTACTTC	CASSLDGLALATQYF
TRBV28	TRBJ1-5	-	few	TGTGCCAGCGGGGACGGACCTCGGGCCCAGCATTTT	CASGDGPRAQHF
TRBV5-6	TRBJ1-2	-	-	TGTGCCAGCAGCTTTTTGGGCGGCGGTGGCTATGGCTACACCTTC	CASSFLGGGGYGYTF
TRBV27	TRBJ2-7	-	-	TGTGCCAGCAGTCAATCCCGAGCCCAACGAGAGCAGTACTTC	CASSQSRAQREQYF
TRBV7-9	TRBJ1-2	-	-	TGTGCCAGCAGCTTGAATCAAGCTAACTATGGCTACACCTTC	CASSLNQANYGYTF
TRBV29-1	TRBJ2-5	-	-	TGCAGCGTTGAATTGGTAGGGAAAGGAAAGACCCAGTACTTC	CSVELVGKGKTQYF
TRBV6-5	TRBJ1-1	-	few	TGTGCCAGCAGTTACGATGCGGGGACTGAAGCTTTCTTT	CASSYDAGTEAFF
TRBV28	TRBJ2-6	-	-	TGTGCCAGTATTTCGGGTTCGGGTTTTTCTGGGGCCAACGTCCTGACTTTC	CASISGSGFSGANVLTF
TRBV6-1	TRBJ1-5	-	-	TGTGCCAGCAGTCTTGGGGACTCGAGGCCCCAGCATTTT	CASSLGDSRPQHF
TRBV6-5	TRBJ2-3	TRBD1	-	TGTGCCAGCAGTGGACAGGGGGAAGGCACAGATACGCAGTATTTT	CASSGQGEGTDTQYF